These T cell receptor beta chains were read from a single sample in a study of graft-versus-host responses after intestinal transplantation. The repertoire was sequenced with immunoSEQ multiplex PCR; TCRdb's copy has only in-frame clones and lacks some. The data contain approximately 110,000 clones, around 92% of them singletons. Their specific antigens are unknown. Source: unstimulated CD8+ T cells sorted from spleen or lymph node cells, taken before transplant. These TCRs come from a human donor who was the organ donor for an intestinal transplant. The CDR3 runs from the conserved cysteine through the conserved F or W. D genes are given only for firm matches. For some rows the clone size is stated as once, few or many, or as a class when expanded; others skip it.

. | TRBJ1-1 | . | TRBV7-9 | TGTGCCAGCAGCCGGTGGGGGTACACTGAAGCTTTCTTT | CASSRWGYTEAFF
. | TRBJ1-1 | . | TRBV11-2 | TGTGCCAGCAGCTTGACCACGGGATTCACTGAAGCTTTCTTT | CASSLTTGFTEAFF
. | TRBJ2-7 | . | TRBV6-5 | TGTGCCAGCAGTGAAGCGGTAGTTTACGAGCAGTACTTC | CASSEAVVYEQYF
. | TRBJ1-1 | . | TRBV30 | TGTGCCTGGAGTCTCTCGGGGTCTGAAGCTTTCTTT | CAWSLSGSEAFF
. | TRBJ1-6 | . | TRBV4-2 | TGTGCCAGCAGCCAAGTACGAGGCTATAATTCACCCCTCCACTTT | CASSQVRGYNSPLHF
. | TRBJ2-1 | . | TRBV4-2 | TGTGCCAGCAGCCAAGATCCGCTAGGGCAGTTCTTC | CASSQDPLGQFF
TRBD1 | TRBJ1-1 | . | TRBV28 | TGTGCCAGCAGGCCGACAGGGGAGGAAGCTTTCTTT | CASRPTGEEAFF
. | TRBJ2-4 | . | TRBV12-5 | TGTGCTAGTGGTTTGGGGTGGCTTGGGGGTGGAGACAGTCACCTAGCCAAAAACATTCAGTACTTC | CASGLGWLGGGDSHLAKNIQYF
TRBD2 | TRBJ2-1 | . | TRBV5-4 | TGTGCCAGCAGCGAGGAGCGGGGAGGGAATGAGCAGTTCTTC | CASSEERGGNEQFF
. | TRBJ1-3 | once | TRBV4-1 | TGCGCCAGCAGCCAAGAAGGGTCGGATTCTGGAAACACCATATATTTT | CASSQEGSDSGNTIYF
. | TRBJ1-2 | . | TRBV29-1 | TGCAGCGTTGAAGATCGACGGAGCTATGGCTACACCTTC | CSVEDRRSYGYTF
. | TRBJ1-1 | . | TRBV11-2 | TGTGCCAGCAGCTTAACAGACGATCCGACCGCTTTCTTT | CASSLTDDPTAFF
TRBD2 | TRBJ2-7 | . | TRBV2 | TGTGCCAGCAGAGAATTAGCGGGAGGGGGCTACGAGCAGTACTTC | CASRELAGGGYEQYF
TRBD2 | TRBJ2-1 | . | TRBV2 | TGTGCCACATCCGGGACTAGCCCCAGTGAGCAGTTCTTC | CATSGTSPSEQFF
. | TRBJ1-2 | . | TRBV7-9 | TGTGCCAGCAGCTTATTAATAGAACAGCTCCACTATGGCTACACCTTC | CASSLLIEQLHYGYTF
. | TRBJ2-2 | . | TRBV10-2 | TGCGCCAGCAGTGAGGTAGCGGCCAACACCGGGGAGCTGTTTTTT | CASSEVAANTGELFF
. | TRBJ1-1 | . | TRBV19 | TGTGCCAGTAGTATCACTGAAGGCGTGAACACTGAAGCTTTCTTT | CASSITEGVNTEAFF
. | TRBJ2-3 | . | TRBV2 | TGTGCCAGCCTGGGGGAGGCAGATACGCAGTATTTT | CASLGEADTQYF
TRBD1 | TRBJ1-1 | . | TRBV7-9 | TGTGCCAGCAGCGTTACCGGGACAGGCGAAAACACTGAAGCTTTCTTT | CASSVTGTGENTEAFF
. | TRBJ2-3 | . | TRBV15 | TGTGCCACCAGCTCAGGGGAGGGGGGAGATACGCAGTATTTT | CATSSGEGGDTQYF
TRBD2 | TRBJ2-7 | . | TRBV7-2 | TGTGCCAGCAGCCTGGGACTAGCGGTTCTTAGCTCCTACGAGCAGTACTTC | CASSLGLAVLSSYEQYF
. | TRBJ1-3 | few | TRBV4-1 | TGCGCCAGCAGCCAAGACCACCCGGCGGGGGCTGGAAACACCATATATTTT | CASSQDHPAGAGNTIYF
TRBD1 | TRBJ2-7 | . | TRBV9 | TGTGCCAGCAGCCATGAAACAGGGGTAATGGGGGACGAGCAGTACTTC | CASSHETGVMGDEQYF
. | TRBJ2-7 | . | TRBV6-5 | TGTGCCAGCAGTTACGGAGAAGTCTACGAGCAGTACTTC | CASSYGEVYEQYF
TRBD2 | TRBJ2-7 | . | TRBV9 | TGTGCCAGCAGCCCTAGCGGGAGGGCCATTGACGAGCAGTACTTC | CASSPSGRAIDEQYF
TRBD1 | TRBJ2-1 | . | TRBV14 | TGTGCCAGCAGCTGGGACAGGGTAAAGAACAATGAGCAGTTCTTC | CASSWDRVKNNEQFF